This T cell receptor (beta chain) was sequenced for a study of blood T cell repertoires in COVID-19 (dated by TCRdb to the early 2020s). With respect to the entire study: Samples covering the acute and convalescent phases of COVID-19 were provided by collaborators in the United States, Italy and Spain. The material from the prospective study consisted of cDNA or gDNA derived from T cells, B-cell-depleted T cells, or PBMCs. Subjects who had been exposed to COVID-19, were actively infected with it, or had recovered from it provided the deeply sampled blood TCRbeta repertoires that made up the dataset. The repertoires were released in a freely available public database meant as a resource for research on the immune response to SARS-CoV-2. Samples came from the ongoing ImmuneRACE study (first 160 participants) plus 1,254 subjects from 6 global collaborators. Sample metadata almost always included a de-identified subject ID, COVID-19 status, age in years and sex. HLA class I and class II types, where available, came from metadata supplied by the sample provider rather than from assay-based typing. What the study reported, not specific to this receptor: How much clinical and demographic metadata was included differed by source and by participant, and the metadata was provided uncurated.

The collaborating institutions used their own protocols to collect whole blood in K2EDTA tubes. For TCRbeta analysis, collaborators shipped samples as frozen whole blood, isolated PBMCs, or DNA extracted from either of those sample types. V and J are trimmed by 2 bases and 4 bases, and the gene matches miss 5 bases of the junction. The germline V gene encodes CDR1 MNHEY and CDR2 SVGEGT. From its cysteine to its phenylalanine, the CDR3 spans 16 amino acids. Of the read, only the CDR3 DNA is kept; its 48 bases are in frame from base 1. The immunoSEQ Assay, a bias-controlled multiplex PCR, was used to amplify TCRbeta CDR3 regions from genomic DNA. The authors' pipeline ran thus. Within the assay, amplification of reference gene primers was used to estimate how many nucleated cells each sample contained. To quantify the absolute abundance of each unique TCRbeta CDR3 rearrangement, sequence reads were collapsed and filtered. For each sample, productive Simpson clonality was calculated as the square root of Simpson's diversity index over productive rearrangements. TCRdb provides this immuneACCESS table in a form limited to in-frame rearrangements. Some clones are lacking; in checked studies, under half of them reflect an unresolved V gene, and why the rest are absent is not known. V and J calls and clone size follow that table, whereas D and trimming were derived from the DNA. In all, the sample holds roughly 150,000 clones, and around 90% of those were seen once. The ten largest clonotypes hold roughly 2.8% of the sample.

Comment on this clone: Its recognized antigen is unknown. No base quality values were provided; no much bigger clone lies one nucleotide off.

This sequence originates from a man in his sixties with acute or convalescent COVID-19. The rearrangement joined TRBV6-2 or TRBV6-3 to TRBJ1-5; 10 of the junction bases match TRBD1. Sample: peripheral blood. The DNA sequence follows: TGTGCCAGCAGTTACGGCGGGACAGGGGATAATCAGCCCCAGCATTTT. Its protein product is CASSYGGTGDNQPQHF.